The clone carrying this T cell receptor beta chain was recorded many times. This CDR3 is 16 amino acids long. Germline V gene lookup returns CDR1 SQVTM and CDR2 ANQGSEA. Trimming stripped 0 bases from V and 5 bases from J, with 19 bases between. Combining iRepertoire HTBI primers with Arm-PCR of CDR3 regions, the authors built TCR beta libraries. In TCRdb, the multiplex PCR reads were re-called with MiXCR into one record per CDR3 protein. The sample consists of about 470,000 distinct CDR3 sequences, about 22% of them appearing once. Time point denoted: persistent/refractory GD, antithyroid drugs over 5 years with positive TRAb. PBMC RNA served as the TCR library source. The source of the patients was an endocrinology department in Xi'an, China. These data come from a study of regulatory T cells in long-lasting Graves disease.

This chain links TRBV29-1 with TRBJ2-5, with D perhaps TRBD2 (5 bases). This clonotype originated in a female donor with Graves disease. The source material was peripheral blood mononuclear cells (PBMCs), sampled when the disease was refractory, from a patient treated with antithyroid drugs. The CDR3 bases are TGCAGCGTTGAAGAAACAATGAGGCGGGCTCCGGAGACCCAGTACTTC. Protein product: CSVEETMRRAPETQYF.